This T cell receptor (beta chain) was observed in a study of cytomegalovirus exposure and HLA in healthy donors. Study-wide results and limits: TCR beta chain V- and J-gene trimming was linked, in a later analysis, to a missense variant in DCLRE1C. Rarity held for most TCR sequences, but there were some public TCRs that occurred in many donors. From TCR beta sequences, most subjects' HLA-A and HLA-B alleles were reportedly predicted accurately. Another analysis was done later, and it associated 15,000 or so TCR beta sequences with HLA alleles at 0.05 false discovery rate.

A remark on this clone: What it binds is unknown.

Germline lookup yields CDR1 SGHTA and CDR2 FQGNSA. The trim removed 5 bases at V and 10 bases at J, leaving 9 bases unmatched. This CDR3 is 15 amino acids long. The PCR used 60 Vbeta and 13 Jbeta primers. Some clones are missing from TCRdb's copy, which holds only in-frame ones; the method was immunoSEQ multiplex PCR. This sample carries over 150,000 clones, more than 75% of them seen once, and the ten largest clones take 10% to 15%. This clonotype originated in a young man in good health and CMV-seropositive. V and J are TRBV7-2 and TRBJ1-6; 9 nucleotides agree with TRBD1. What was sequenced was PBMCs. DNA for the CDR3: TGTGCCAGCAGCCCGTACAGGGGGCAGGGCTCACCCCTCCACTTT. Its translation: CASSPYRGQGSPLHF.